The 2 T cell receptor beta chains reported below all come from one sample, sequenced in a study of blood T cell repertoires in COVID-19. Sequencing used immunoSEQ multiplex PCR; TCRdb keeps in-frame clones, though not all of them. The data contain tens of thousands of clones, over 80% of them singletons. Sequenced sample: peripheral blood. The receptors stem from a man between 70 and 80 years old with acute or convalescent COVID-19.

The genes are TRBV15 and TRBJ1-4, with TRBD1 identical over 10 bases. The length of the CDR3 is 15 residues. V shed 2 bases and J 4 bases; nucleotides not matched to a gene: 1. Germline V gene data show CDR1 as LNHNV and CDR2 as YYDKDF (reference sequence). The CDR3 loop reads CATSRWDRGNEKLFF. The CDR3, as DNA: TGTGCCACCAGCAGATGGGACAGGGGTAATGAAAAACTGTTTTTT.

This chain connects TRBV4-2 to TRBJ1-2; D is undetermined. The CDR3 runs 12 residues. V gave up 3 bases and J gave up 7 bases, with 9 bases separating them. Germline V gives CDR1 LGHNA, CDR2 YNFKEQ. The CDR3 loop reads CASSQRGGGYTF. The CDR3 DNA is TGTGCCAGCAGCCAGCGGGGTGGTGGCTACACCTTC.